These 27 T cell receptor beta chains came from one sample sequenced in a study of T cells in localized non-small cell lung cancer. Profiling relied on immunoSEQ multiplex PCR, and the TCRdb table lists in-frame clones only, not all of them. Among some 22,000 clones, approximately 84% were seen once, and the ten largest hold about 2.6%. Sequencing was performed on peripheral blood, taken before any cancer treatment. The source of these receptors is a man between 40 and 69 years old with stage I lung adenocarcinoma.

The chain joins TRBV4-2 to TRBJ2-1, with D possibly TRBD2 on 5 matching bases. The CDR3 has 14 amino acids. The V and J ends lost 5 bases and 3 bases respectively, with 11 bases between them. Per germline, CDR1 LGHNA and CDR2 YNFKEQ. CDR3 protein: CASSAASIYNEQFF. Here the CDR3 DNA reads TGTGCCAGCAGCGCTGCTAGCATCTACAATGAGCAGTTCTTC.

The chain uses TRBV6-1 and TRBJ2-7, with D hard to call. CDR1 is MNHNS and CDR2 is SASEGT in the germline V gene. This CDR3 has 13 residues. V was pared by 3 bases and J by 2 bases, with 8 bases between. CDR3 residues: CASSESTTYEQYF. The CDR3 bases are TGTGCCAGCAGTGAGAGCACGACCTACGAGCAGTACTTC.

The V and J genes are TRBV4-3 and TRBJ1-3; D not resolved. Germline V lookup: CDR1 LGHNA, CDR2 YSLEER. Trimming removed 0 bases from V and 0 bases from J, with 9 bases in between. The CDR3 runs 16 residues. The CDR3 protein is CASSQDDYISGNTIYF. The CDR3 nucleotides read TGCGCCAGCAGCCAAGACGATTATATCTCTGGAAACACCATATATTTT.

This rearrangement joins TRBV28 to TRBJ2-1; TRBD2 aligns across 11 bases. Trimming at V came to 7 bases and at J to 1 base, leaving 3 bases not matched to a gene. The CDR3 runs to 15 residues. Per the germline V gene, CDR1 is MDHEN and CDR2 is SYDVKM. The CDR3 loop is CASILAGVSYNEQFF. For the CDR3, the DNA is TGTGCCAGCATACTAGCGGGGGTATCCTACAATGAGCAGTTCTTC.

The rearrangement links TRBV7-3 to TRBJ2-5; TRBD2 aligns across 9 bases. The CDR3 length is 14 residues. Per the germline V gene, CDR1 is SGHTA and CDR2 is FQGTGA. The ends lost 0 bases at V and 4 bases at J; junction bases unmatched: 0. In DNA, the CDR3 is TGTGCCAGCAGCTTAACTAGCGGGGGAGAGACCCAGTACTTC. Translating gives CASSLTSGGETQYF.

The chain combines TRBV28 with TRBJ2-6; TRBD1 is a possible D gene (6 bases). Germline V gene data show CDR1 as MDHEN and CDR2 as SYDVKM. The length of the CDR3 is 13 residues. Trimming removed 7 bases from V and 4 bases from J, with 8 bases in between. The CDR3 reads CASNRVGANVLTF. The CDR3 nucleotides are TGTGCCAGCAACAGGGTCGGGGCCAACGTCCTGACTTTC.

The rearrangement joins TRBV4-1 to TRBJ1-2; no clear D gene. The V end lost 3 bases, the J end lost 0 bases, and 17 bases lay between the germline ends. Germline CDR1 reads MGHRA; CDR2 reads YSYEKL. The CDR3 covers 17 residues. CDR3 sequence: CASSHLLVLPPNYGYTF. The CDR3, as DNA: TGCGCCAGCAGCCATCTCCTGGTCCTTCCACCTAACTATGGCTACACCTTC.

This clone has a single count. The rearrangement joins TRBV5-1 to TRBJ1-1, with D unresolved. The CDR3 runs 14 residues. CDR1 SGHRS and CDR2 YFSETQ come from the germline V gene. Trimming removed 4 bases at V and 1 base at J, with 11 bases between. The CDR3 nucleotides are TGCGCCAGCAGCCCCCAAGGCGAGAACACTGAAGCTTTCTTT. Amino acids: CASSPQGENTEAFF. Full variable domain (missing parts from reference TRBV5-1 and TRBJ1-1): KAGVTQTPRYLIKTRGQQVTLSCSPISGHRSVSWYQQTPGQGLQFLFEYFSETQRNKGNFPGRFSGRQFSNSRSEMNVSTLELGDSALYLCASSPQGENTEAFFGQGTRLTVV.

V usage is TRBV6-5 and J usage is TRBJ1-4; D is perhaps TRBD1 (5 bases). The CDR3 spans 14 residues. Trimming left V 6 bases short and J 8 bases short, with 16 bases between. Germline-derived CDR1 and CDR2 are MNHEY and SVGAGI. The CDR3 sequence: CASRRRQLSEKLFF. CDR3 DNA: TGTGCCAGCAGACGCCGACAGTTATCGGAAAAACTGTTTTTT.

The chain combines TRBV2 with TRBJ1-5; TRBD1 matches at 9 bases. This CDR3 contains 16 residues. Germline V gene data show CDR1 as SNHLY and CDR2 as FYNNEI. After removal of 5 bases from V and 5 bases from J, the junction contained 10 bases not matched to a gene. The CDR3 bases are TGTGCCAGCAGTCGCACCGGGACAGGGTATCATCAGCCCCAGCATTTT. Protein sequence: CASSRTGTGYHQPQHF.

The chain couples TRBV7-9 to TRBJ2-7; the D gene is possibly TRBD2 (5 bases). This CDR3 is 16 amino acids long. The ends were cut back, 5 bases at V and 2 bases at J, with 19 bases in the middle. From germline, CDR1 is SEHNR and CDR2 FQNEAQ (reference sequence). CDR3 in amino acids: CASSTRRINNPYEQYF. CDR3 DNA sequence: TGTGCCAGCAGCACTAGGCGGATTAATAATCCCTACGAGCAGTACTTC.

This chain joins TRBV6-4 and TRBJ2-7; D remains ambiguous. V gave up 7 bases and J gave up 5 bases, with 3 bases separating them. Germline loops: CDR1 MRHNA, CDR2 SNTAGT. The CDR3 length is 9 residues. This CDR3 reads CASIDEQYF. CDR3 nucleotides: TGTGCCAGCATAGACGAGCAGTACTTC.

The chain carries TRBV5-1 and TRBJ2-3; D call uncertain. Trimming removed 2 bases from V and 1 base from J, with 11 bases in between. CDR1 is SGHRS, CDR2 YFSETQ, per germline. The CDR3 has 15 residues. The CDR3 protein is CASSFNPLGTDTQYF. The CDR3 DNA follows: TGCGCCAGCAGCTTTAACCCCCTGGGCACAGATACGCAGTATTTT.

The J gene is TRBJ2-7, the V gene TRBV7-9, with D possibly TRBD2 on 6 matching bases. The CDR3 sequence is 17 residues long. V was cut by 1 base and J by 0 bases, with 16 bases left in between. From germline, CDR1 is SEHNR and CDR2 FQNEAQ (reference sequence). In DNA form, the CDR3 reads TGTGCCAGCAGCTTAGACGGGAGTTACTCCGACTCCTACGAGCAGTACTTC. Protein product: CASSLDGSYSDSYEQYF.

V usage is TRBV29-1 and J usage is TRBJ2-1; the match to TRBD2 covers 11 bases. The junction had 6 bases not matched to a gene; V was cut back by 3 bases and J by 5 bases. CDR3 length equals 15 residues. Germline lookup yields CDR1 SQVTM and CDR2 ANQGSEA. CDR3 loop: CSVESLTSGNNEQFF. CDR3 sequence (DNA): TGCAGCGTTGAGTCATTGACTAGCGGGAACAATGAGCAGTTCTTC.

DNA for the CDR3: TGTGCCAGCAGCTTTTTCACTCGGTCTGAAGCTTTCTTT. Translated: CASSFFTRSEAFF. This chain connects TRBV14 to TRBJ1-1; D unclear. The germline V gene has CDR1 SGHDN and CDR2 FVKESK. The CDR3 loop spans 13 amino acids. The V and J ends lost 5 bases and 6 bases respectively, with 13 bases between them. The variable domain in full, completed from reference TRBV14 and TRBJ1-1, reads EAGVTQFPSHSVIEKGQTVTLRCDPISGHDNLYWYRRVMGKEIKFLLHFVKESKQDESGMPNNRFLAERTGGTYSTLKVQPAELEDSGVYFCASSFFTRSEAFFGQGTRLTVV.

This clone showed up just a few times. This chain joins TRBV19 and TRBJ2-5; D not certain. Trimming removed 2 bases at V and 5 bases at J, with 15 bases between. CDR3 size: 15 residues. CDR1 is LNHDA, CDR2 SQIVND, per germline (reference sequence). CDR3 DNA sequence: TGTGCCAGTAGTATAAATTCGCTGGGTCCCGAGACCCAGTACTTC. It translates to CASSINSLGPETQYF.

This clone came up once. The chain links TRBV2 to TRBJ2-6, with a possible D match to TRBD1 (5 bases). There are 16 residues in the CDR3. Trimming removed 6 bases from V and 3 bases from J, with 15 bases in between. The germline V gene has CDR1 SNHLY and CDR2 FYNNEI. CDR3 DNA sequence: TGTGCCAGCAGCCTAGACAGCCCGGGTGGGGCCAACGTCCTGACTTTC. Its translation: CASSLDSPGGANVLTF.

The chain couples TRBV4-2 to TRBJ1-5, with D perhaps matching TRBD1 (5 bases). The CDR3 extends over 14 amino acids. Trimming took off 5 bases at V and 2 bases at J, with 10 bases between the two ends. Germline V gene lookup returns CDR1 LGHNA and CDR2 YNFKEQ. CDR3 nucleotide sequence: TGTGCCAGCAGCGCAACAGGACGCAATCAGCCCCAGCATTTT. Protein sequence: CASSATGRNQPQHF.

This clone was found a few times. The J gene is TRBJ1-4, the V gene TRBV7-9; D is uncertain. This CDR3 is 14 amino acids long. Per germline, CDR1 SEHNR and CDR2 FQNEAQ (reference sequence). V dropped 5 bases and J dropped 8 bases, with 15 bases sitting between them. CDR3 protein: CASSPDPRAEKLFF. CDR3 sequence (DNA): TGTGCCAGCAGCCCGGACCCCCGGGCGGAAAAACTGTTTTTT.

This clone was observed once. The CDR3 ends on some other residue instead of the conserved phenylalanine or tryptophan, so this is likely a read error. The gene calls are TRBV5-1 and TRBJ1-3; the match to TRBD1 covers 7 bases. V dropped 0 bases and J dropped 2; count of bases not matched to a gene: 2. CDR3 length: 15 amino acids. CDR1 and CDR2 from the germline V gene are SGHRS and YFSETQ. Here the CDR3 DNA reads TGCGCCAGCAGCTTGGGGACAGGACCTGGAAACACCATATATTCT. It codes for CASSLGTGPGNTIYS.

A note on this clone: Other DNA variants within this sample encode the same CDR3. The DNA of the CDR3 is TGTGCCAGCAGTTACTCAGAGGGGTCCGGAAACACCATATATTTT. Residues: CASSYSEGSGNTIYF. V is TRBV6-5 and J is TRBJ1-3, with a possible D match to TRBD1 (5 bases). Trimming removed 0 bases from V and 4 bases from J, with 10 bases in between. There are 15 residues in the CDR3. Per germline, CDR1 MNHEY and CDR2 SVGAGI.

V is TRBV7-9 and J is TRBJ2-7; the match to TRBD2 covers 10 bases. V dropped 5 bases and J dropped 5; count of bases not matched to a gene: 6. This CDR3 is built from 14 residues. Per germline, CDR1 SEHNR and CDR2 FQNEAQ (reference sequence). The CDR3: CASSPTSGKNEQYF. The CDR3 DNA sequence: TGTGCCAGCAGCCCTACTAGCGGGAAGAACGAGCAGTACTTC.

This chain links TRBV2 with TRBJ1-1, with 10 bases lining up with TRBD1. The CDR3 covers 15 residues. V dropped 5 bases and J dropped 5; count of bases not matched to a gene: 8. CDR1 and CDR2 (germline): SNHLY, FYNNEI. CDR3 coding DNA: TGTGCCAGCAGTTGGGACAGGGGAGGTGGAACTGAAGCTTTCTTT. This codes for CASSWDRGGGTEAFF.

This clone was observed a few times. The V gene is TRBV28, the J gene TRBJ1-2, with TRBD1 matching 7 bases. This CDR3 contains 11 residues. V shed 9 bases, J shed 4 bases, and the junction held 2 bases outside the gene matches. Germline values: CDR1 MDHEN, CDR2 SYDVKM. The CDR3 loop is CASGQVYGYTF. The CDR3 DNA follows: TGTGCCAGTGGACAGGTCTATGGCTACACCTTC.

The chain links TRBV9 to TRBJ2-3; possible D gene TRBD2, 5 bases. From germline, CDR1 is SGDLS and CDR2 YYNGEE. This CDR3 has 13 residues. The V end was cut by 3 bases, the J end by 6 bases, with 11 bases between. This chain's CDR3 is CASSASRGDTQYF. CDR3 coding DNA: TGTGCCAGCAGCGCCAGTCGAGGGGATACGCAGTATTTT.

This chain's CDR3 is CASSVESGRAPETQYF. The CDR3 DNA follows: TGTGCCAGCAGCGTAGAAAGCGGGAGGGCCCCAGAGACCCAGTACTTC. The V call is TRBV9, the J call TRBJ2-5, with 10 bases matching TRBD2. V shed 0 bases, J shed 4 bases, and the junction held 6 bases outside the gene matches. There are 16 residues in the CDR3. CDR1 SGDLS and CDR2 YYNGEE come from the germline V gene. The whole variable domain, remainder taken from reference TRBV9 and TRBJ2-5, is DSGVTQTPKHLITATGQRVTLRCSPRSGDLSVYWYQQSLDQGLQFLIQYYNGEERAKGNILERFSAQQFPDLHSELNLSSLELGDSALYFCASSVESGRAPETQYFGPGTRLLVL.